The 14 T cell receptor beta chains listed next were all sequenced from one sample in a study of esophageal squamous cell carcinoma under preoperative chemotherapy. The time point here: after preoperative PTX-NDP chemotherapy. One entry per CDR3 protein, called by TCRdb with MiXCR from the PCR reads. In the table there are 30,000 to 35,000 distinct CDR3 sequences, around 50% of which are singletons. Sampling was done from a patient given preoperative chemotherapy. Receptors were obtained from a human donor with esophageal squamous cell carcinoma. The donor label of this sample is uncertain.

The CDR3 reads CASGLVTLGGPYQETQYF. The CDR3 bases are TGTGCTAGTGGTTTGGTCACCCTCGGGGGGCCGTACCAAGAGACCCAGTACTTC. The V call is TRBV12-5, the J call TRBJ2-5, with a possible D match to TRBD2 (7 bases). Trimming removed 0 bases at V and 0 bases at J, with 17 bases between. CDR3 size: 18 residues. Germline CDR1 LGHNT, CDR2 FRNRAP.

In nucleotides, the CDR3 is TGTGCCAGCAGCCCGGGGACAGACCCTGCTTGGGAGACCCAGTACTTC. The encoded protein is CASSPGTDPAWETQYF. J is TRBJ2-7 and V is TRBV11-3; 7 positions agree with TRBD1. The J call may be wrong; the DNA end is better matched by TRBJ2-5. CDR1 is SGHNT, CDR2 YENEEA, per germline. The CDR3 extends over 16 amino acids.

Concerning this clonotype: One end of the junction does not line up with germline, which may come from a read error. The chain uses TRBV4-3 and TRBJ2-3, with D possibly matching TRBD2 (6 bases). Germline CDR1 reads LGHNA; CDR2 reads YSLEER. The length of the CDR3 is 14 residues. The chain's CDR3 is CAGSEGRGQDTQYF. DNA of the CDR3: TGCGCCGGCAGCGAGGGGCGGGGCCAAGATACCCAGTATTTC.

This clonotype showed up just a few times. The missing conserved phenylalanine or tryptophan at the end of this CDR3 makes a read error likely. It is unclear where the CDR3 begins or ends on the DNA, so no DNA is shown, and the CDR3 is as TCRdb lists it. The rearrangement joins TRBV7-2 to TRBJ2-5; the listed D gene, TRBD2, was not tested against the DNA. Termini included, the CDR3 measures 16 amino acids. CDR1 and CDR2 (germline): SGHTA, FQGNSA. This CDR3 is CASSSGRGAPRETWYS.

This clonotype was seen at least ten times. The chain uses TRBV7-3 and TRBJ2-7; D is perhaps TRBD2 (5 bases). Trimming took off 5 bases at V and 0 bases at J, with 11 bases between the two ends. Germline CDR1 SGHTA, CDR2 FQGTGA. The CDR3 spans 14 residues. The CDR3 reads CASSSLGGSYEQYF. As DNA, the CDR3 is TGTGCCAGCAGCAGTCTAGGAGGCTCCTACGAGCAGTACTTC.

Worth noting for this clonotype: A much larger clonotype is one base distant, so this may be a read error. This rearrangement joins TRBV6-1 to TRBJ2-1; 13 nucleotides match TRBD2. The J call is doubtful: the DNA matches TRBJ2-7 better. CDR1 is MNHNS, CDR2 SASEGT, per germline. CDR3 size: 17 residues. The CDR3 region has the DNA TGTGCCAGCAGTCGGACTAGCGGGAGTAGTCCCTACAATGAGCAGTACTTC. Translating it yields CASSRTSGSSPYNEQYF.

This clonotype was detected ten times or more. V is TRBV10-2 and J is TRBJ2-6; D is unclear. The germline V gene has CDR1 WSHSY and CDR2 SAAADI. The V end was cut by 3 bases, the J end by 4 bases, with 4 bases between. The length of the CDR3 is 13 residues. The CDR3 sequence: CASSERGANVLTF. DNA of the CDR3: TGCGCCAGCAGTGAACGGGGGGCCAACGTCCTGACTTTC.

A few counts support this clonotype. V gene TRBV12-3 or TRBV12-4 combines with J gene TRBJ2-1, with D uncertain. V was cut by 6 bases and J by 10 bases, with 10 bases left in between. CDR3 length: 11 residues. The CDR3 sequence is CASRTMSEQFF. In DNA, the CDR3 is TGTGCCAGCAGAACTATGTCCGAGCAGTTCTTC.

Ten or more counts support this clonotype. The chain is built from TRBV7-2 and TRBJ2-7, with D tentatively TRBD2 (7 bases). Germline lookup yields CDR1 SGHTA and CDR2 FQGNSA. The CDR3 consists of 15 residues. The ends were cut back, 5 bases at V and 3 bases at J, with 17 bases in the middle. CDR3 protein: CASSGGGAGVYEQYF. The CDR3, as DNA: TGTGCCAGCAGCGGGGGGGGGGCGGGAGTCTACGAGCAGTACTTC.

This clonotype is classed as medium-sized (0.01 to 0.1%). This chain uses TRBV7-9 with TRBJ1-2; D gene unclear. There are 13 residues in the CDR3. Germline assignment: CDR1 SEHNR and CDR2 FQNEAQ (reference sequence). V dropped 1 base and J dropped 8 bases, with 11 bases sitting between them. The CDR3 here is CASSLGWLFGYTF. The DNA of the CDR3 is TGTGCCAGCAGCTTAGGATGGCTATTCGGCTACACCTTC.

The chain recombines TRBV6-1 with TRBJ2-2; 9 bases line up with TRBD1. The V segment lost 4 bases and the J segment 4 bases; nucleotides outside the gene matches: 1. CDR3 size: 14 residues. CDR1 MNHNS and CDR2 SASEGT come from the germline V gene. The CDR3, as DNA: TGTGCCAGCAGTGGACAGGGGGGCACCGGGGAGCTGTTTTTT. This gives the protein CASSGQGGTGELFF.

V usage is TRBV10-3 and J usage is TRBJ2-1, with 7 bases lining up with TRBD2. V was clipped by 6 bases and J by 0 bases; unmatched bases: 5. CDR3 length: 15 residues. Germline CDR1 ENHRY, CDR2 SYGVKD. The CDR3 loop is CAIRTSPSSYNEQFF. The CDR3, as DNA: TGTGCCATCAGGACTAGCCCTAGCTCCTACAATGAGCAGTTCTTC.

Comments on this clonotype: A junction boundary mismatches the germline segment, possibly from a read error. The chain recombines TRBV7-2 with TRBJ2-4; D remains unclear. The CDR3 contains 14 residues. Germline assignment: CDR1 SGHTA and CDR2 FQGNSA. CDR3 DNA: TGTGGCATCTCGGTGCAGCGTAGCAAAGATACGCAGTATTTC. It yields the protein CGISVQRSKDTQYF.

This clonotype has ten or more counts. The chain couples TRBV11-3 to TRBJ1-2; 8 bases match TRBD1. The CDR3 is 20 residues long. V shed 1 base and J 4 bases; nucleotides not matched to a gene: 20. Germline V gene data show CDR1 as SGHNT and CDR2 as YENEEA. CDR3 DNA sequence: TGTGCCAGCAGCTTAGCCACCCCCCCCGGGACAGGAGAACGAGGCTATGGCTACACCTTC. Its translation is CASSLATPPGTGERGYGYTF.